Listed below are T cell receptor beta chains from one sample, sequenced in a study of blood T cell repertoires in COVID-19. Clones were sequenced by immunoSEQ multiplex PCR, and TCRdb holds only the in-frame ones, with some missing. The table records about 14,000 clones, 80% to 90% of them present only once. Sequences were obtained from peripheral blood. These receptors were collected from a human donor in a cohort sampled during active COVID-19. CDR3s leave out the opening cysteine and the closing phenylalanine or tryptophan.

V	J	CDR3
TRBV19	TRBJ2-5	ASSIALAGDQETQY
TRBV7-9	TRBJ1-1	ASSLLGDTEAF
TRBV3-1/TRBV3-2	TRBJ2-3	ASSPISQGSTDTQY
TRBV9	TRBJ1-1	ASSVAYRGLAF
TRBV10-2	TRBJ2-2	ASSALTGPNTGELF
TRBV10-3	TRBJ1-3	AINPGISGNTIY
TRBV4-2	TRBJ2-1	ASSPSGRKNEQF
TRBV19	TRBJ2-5	ASSAYIQTSARQETQY
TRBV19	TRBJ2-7	ASSTRTGYEQY
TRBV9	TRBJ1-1	ASSVGAGTGNMNTEAF
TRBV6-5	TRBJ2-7	ASSWDRDYEQY
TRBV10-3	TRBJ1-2	AISVGQVNYGYT
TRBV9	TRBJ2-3	ASSVGTRAGTQY
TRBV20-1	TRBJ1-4	SASTGGVEKLF
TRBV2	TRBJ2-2	ASSERSGFTGELF
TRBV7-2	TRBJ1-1	ASSLRPGQGAGKAF
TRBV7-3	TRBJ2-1	ASSLTLAPVNEQF
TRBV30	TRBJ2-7	AWSLGQGGY
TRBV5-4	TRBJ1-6	ASSSRQGPGSPLH
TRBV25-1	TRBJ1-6	ASSDPATGDNSPLH
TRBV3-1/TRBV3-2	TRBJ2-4	ASSQLSGGVKNIQY
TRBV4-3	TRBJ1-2	ASSQQTGGLYGYT
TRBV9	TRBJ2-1	ASQREGYNEQF
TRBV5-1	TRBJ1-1	ASSLISGSTEAF
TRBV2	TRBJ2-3	ASSGPGGADTQY
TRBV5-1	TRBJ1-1	ASSLVEIGTEAF
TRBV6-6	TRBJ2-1	ASSSTTDNEQF
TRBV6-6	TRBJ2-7	ASSYTTGTDEQY
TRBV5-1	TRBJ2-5	ASMAEETQY
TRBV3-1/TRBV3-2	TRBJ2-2	ASSQTRPGELF
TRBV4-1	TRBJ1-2	ASSLFTGGNHDGYT
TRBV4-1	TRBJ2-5	ASSQDPGTSGGAGETQY
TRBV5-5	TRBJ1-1	ASSWYTGSTEAF
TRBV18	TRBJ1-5	ASSRGTGGDQPQH
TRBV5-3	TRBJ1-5	ARSLAVYRGHVPYSNQPQH
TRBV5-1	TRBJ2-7	ASSLAGQVYEQY
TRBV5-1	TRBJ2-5	ASSPPGQTETQY
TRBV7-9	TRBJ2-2	ASSSTRASTGELF
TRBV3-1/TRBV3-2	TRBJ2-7	ASSQGIDRAYEQY
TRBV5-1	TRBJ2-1	ASSVAGTGYNEQF
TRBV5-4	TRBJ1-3	ASSLLQGSRNTIY
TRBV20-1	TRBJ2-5	SAAGAETQY
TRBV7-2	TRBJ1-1	ASSLLQLGTEAF
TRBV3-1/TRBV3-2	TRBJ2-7	ASSGAVGYEQY
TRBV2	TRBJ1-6	ASIRDRINSPLH
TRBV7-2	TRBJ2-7	ASSLTYSSYEQY
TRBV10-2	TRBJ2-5	ATGRQAQETQY
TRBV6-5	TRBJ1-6	ASSYWTGNSPLH
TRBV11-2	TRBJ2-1	ASSSLTGQVSYNEQF
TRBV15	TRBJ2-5	ATSRGPGPQETQY
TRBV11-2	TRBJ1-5	ASSLGLGGYQPQH
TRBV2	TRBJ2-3	ASTTGGTTDTQY
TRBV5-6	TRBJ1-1	ASSSRDRLNTEAF
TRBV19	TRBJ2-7	ASRTESSYEQY
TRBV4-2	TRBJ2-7	ASSPAWGQGATYEQY
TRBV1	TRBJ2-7	TSGTGQY
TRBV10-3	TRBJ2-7	AIRGTGSYEQY
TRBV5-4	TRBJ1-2	ASSWDRTYGYT
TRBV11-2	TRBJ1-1	ASSPTGVLQAF